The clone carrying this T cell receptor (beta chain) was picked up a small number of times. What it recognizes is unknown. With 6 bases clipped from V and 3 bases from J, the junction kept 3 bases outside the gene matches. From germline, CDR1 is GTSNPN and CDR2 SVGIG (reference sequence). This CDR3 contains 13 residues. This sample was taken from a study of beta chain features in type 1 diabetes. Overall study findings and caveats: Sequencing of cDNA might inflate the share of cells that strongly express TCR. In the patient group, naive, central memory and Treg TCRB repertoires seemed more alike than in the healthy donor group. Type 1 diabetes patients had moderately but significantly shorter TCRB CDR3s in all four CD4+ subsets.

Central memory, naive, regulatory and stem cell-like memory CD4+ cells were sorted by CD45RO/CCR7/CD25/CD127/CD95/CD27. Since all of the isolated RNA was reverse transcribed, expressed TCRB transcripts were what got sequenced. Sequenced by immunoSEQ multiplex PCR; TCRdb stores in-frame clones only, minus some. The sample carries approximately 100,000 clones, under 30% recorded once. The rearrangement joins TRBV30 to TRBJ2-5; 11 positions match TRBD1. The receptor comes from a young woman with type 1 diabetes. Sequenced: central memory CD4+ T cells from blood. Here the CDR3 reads CACKGQGEETQYF. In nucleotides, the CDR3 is TGTGCCTGCAAGGGACAGGGGGAAGAGACCCAGTACTTC.